Listed below are T cell receptor beta chains from one sample, sequenced in a study of cytomegalovirus exposure and HLA in healthy donors. The data were produced by immunoSEQ multiplex PCR, yet TCRdb's version contains in-frame clones alone and is incomplete. The sample yields more than 45,000 clones, of which the top ten take up less than 20%. Sequenced material: PBMCs. The receptors were sampled from a male donor in good health and CMV-seronegative. Both conserved end residues are part of each CDR3. The D gene is left open where the match is weak.

-	TRBV5-1	15	TRBJ2-2	TGCGCCAGCAGCCTACCGGGATCAAACACCGGGGAGCTGTTTTTT	CASSLPGSNTGELFF
-	TRBV20-1	10	TRBJ1-2	TGCAGTGCTGCGCAGGGCTTTCACACCTTC	CSAAQGFHTF
-	TRBV30	14	TRBJ2-7	TGTGCCTGGAGTATAACGCCCAGGGCCTACGAGCAGTACTTC	CAWSITPRAYEQYF
TRBD1	TRBV13	14	TRBJ1-2	TGTGCCAGCAGCCCTCAGGGGGGTAACTATGGCTACACCTTC	CASSPQGGNYGYTF
-	TRBV6-5	14	TRBJ2-2	TGTGCCAGCAAAACAGGGCGGAACACCGGGGAGCTGTTTTTT	CASKTGRNTGELFF
TRBD2	TRBV30	16	TRBJ2-3	TGTGCCTGGAGTGTACTGGCGGGGGGGCCGACAGATACGCAGTATTTT	CAWSVLAGGPTDTQYF
TRBD1	TRBV30	12	TRBJ1-1	TGTGCCTGGAGCGCCGTACAGGGGGAAGCTTTCTTT	CAWSAVQGEAFF
TRBD1	TRBV6-6	15	TRBJ2-7	TGTGCCAGCAGTTCCGGGACAGCGATCTCCTACGAGCAGTACTTC	CASSSGTAISYEQYF
TRBD1	TRBV4-1	17	TRBJ1-2	TGCGCCAGCAGCCCCCTTCTCCGACAGGGGGCAGCCTATGGCTACACCTTC	CASSPLLRQGAAYGYTF
-	TRBV9	15	TRBJ2-5	TGTGCCAGCAGCGAGACAGACAGGTACCAAGAGACCCAGTACTTC	CASSETDRYQETQYF
TRBD2	TRBV5-4	18	TRBJ2-2	TGTGCCAGCAGCTTGGTGGGCGGGGGGGAATTGATCGCCGGGGAGCTGTTTTTT	CASSLVGGGELIAGELFF
TRBD1	TRBV6-4	15	TRBJ1-2	TGTGCCAGCAGTGAAACGGGACAGGGAGTGAATGGCTACACCTTC	CASSETGQGVNGYTF
-	TRBV20-1	10	TRBJ1-2	TGCAGTGCATACAGGGATGGCTACACCTTC	CSAYRDGYTF
TRBD1	TRBV6-1	15	TRBJ1-1	TGTGCCAGCAGTGAAGGGGACAGGGGGAACACTGAAGCTTTCTTT	CASSEGDRGNTEAFF
TRBD2	TRBV18	18	TRBJ2-3	TGTGCCAGCTCACCACTCGGGGGGGCCTCGACGAGCACAGATACGCAGTATTTT	CASSPLGGASTSTDTQYF
-	TRBV4-3	14	TRBJ2-7	TGCGCCAGCAGCCTACGTAGGGGCAGCTACGAGCAGTACTTC	CASSLRRGSYEQYF
-	TRBV18	14	TRBJ1-2	TGTGCCAGCTCACCCTTGTCGCAGAACTATGGCTACACCTTC	CASSPLSQNYGYTF
-	TRBV6-5	16	TRBJ1-4	TGTGCCAGCAGTTACTCCTCCAGGGGCAGGGGTGAAAAACTGTTTTTT	CASSYSSRGRGEKLFF
TRBD1	TRBV29-1	14	TRBJ2-1	TGCAGCGTGACCGGGACAGGACAGGTCAATGAGCAGTTCTTC	CSVTGTGQVNEQFF
-	TRBV9	14	TRBJ1-3	TGTGCCAGCAGCGTAGGGCGGGGTGGAAACACCATATATTTT	CASSVGRGGNTIYF
-	TRBV7-8	15	TRBJ1-2	TGTGCCAGCAGCTCAAACAGGGTTACTAACTATGGCTACACCTTC	CASSSNRVTNYGYTF
TRBD2	TRBV6-4	15	TRBJ2-2	TGTGCCAGCAGTGTGGGGGGGGACAACACCGGGGAGCTGTTTTTT	CASSVGGDNTGELFF
-	TRBV11-2	14	TRBJ1-1	TGTGCCAGCAGCTTAGATCGGCTCCGCGGGGATGCTTTCTTT	CASSLDRLRGDAFF
TRBD1	TRBV18	17	TRBJ1-1	TGTGCCAGCTCACCCGGACAGGGATCATTGGCGAACACTGAAGCTTTCTTT	CASSPGQGSLANTEAFF
-	TRBV19	15	TRBJ1-4	TGTGCCAGTAGTATAGTGGGCTCAACTAATGAAAAACTGTTTTTT	CASSIVGSTNEKLFF
TRBD1	TRBV5-6	16	TRBJ1-6	TGTGCCAGCAGCTTGGTGGGGGACAGACATAATTCACCCCTCCACTTT	CASSLVGDRHNSPLHF
TRBD2	TRBV29-1	16	TRBJ2-5	TGCAGCGTTGGAGGGACTAGCGGGGGGGCAGCAGAGACCCAGTACTTC	CSVGGTSGGAAETQYF
TRBD2	TRBV9	16	TRBJ2-3	TGTGCCAGCAGCGTAGGATTAGCGGGGGAAGCAGATACGCAGTATTTT	CASSVGLAGEADTQYF
-	TRBV30	15	TRBJ1-6	TGTGCCTGGAGTTATCCGGGGAACTATAATTCACCCCTCCACTTT	CAWSYPGNYNSPLHF
TRBD1	TRBV6-5	15	TRBJ2-2	TGTGCCAGTATGACAGGGGGCGCCGTCACCGGGGAGCTGTTTTTT	CASMTGGAVTGELFF
-	TRBV15	13	TRBJ1-1	TGTGCCACCAGCAGAGATGGAGTTCTGGAAGCTTTCTTT	CATSRDGVLEAFF
TRBD2	TRBV11-2	16	TRBJ2-3	TGTGCCAGCAGCTTAGAGTGGGGGGGTGCTGGAAGTACGCAGTATTTT	CASSLEWGGAGSTQYF
-	TRBV6-6	16	TRBJ2-7	TGTGCCAGCAGTTACCTAGTTATCGGAGGGGAGACCGAGCAGTACTTC	CASSYLVIGGETEQYF
-	TRBV7-9	14	TRBJ1-6	TGTGCCAGCAGCGCTCCTGAGACAGCTTCACCCCTCCACTTT	CASSAPETASPLHF
-	TRBV20-1	10	TRBJ1-1	TGCAGTGCTACCGGGGTTGGGGCTTTCTTT	CSATGVGAFF
-	TRBV4-3	13	TRBJ1-5	TGCGCCAGCAGCCAAGACCATAATCAGCCCCAGCATTTT	CASSQDHNQPQHF
TRBD1	TRBV19	14	TRBJ2-1	TGTGCCAGTAGTGGACAGGGTGAATCCAATGAGCAGTTCTTC	CASSGQGESNEQFF
-	TRBV7-2	15	TRBJ1-2	TGTGCCAGCAGCATATCGGACAGTGTCGTCTATGGCTACACCTTC	CASSISDSVVYGYTF
TRBD2	TRBV29-1	14	TRBJ2-1	TGCAGCGAGGGTAGCGGGGGCGCATACAATGAGCAGTTCTTC	CSEGSGGAYNEQFF
TRBD1	TRBV6-5	15	TRBJ1-2	TGTGCCAGCAGCACCCGGGACAGGGGGCAACGGGGCTACACCTTC	CASSTRDRGQRGYTF
TRBD1	TRBV30	12	TRBJ2-3	TGTGCCTGGACACAGGGGGCAGATACGCAGTATTTT	CAWTQGADTQYF
-	TRBV7-2	16	TRBJ2-7	TGTGCCAGCAGCGAATCCCGGATCGCCGGGGCCTACGAGCAGTACTTC	CASSESRIAGAYEQYF
TRBD1	TRBV4-1	15	TRBJ1-2	TGCGCCAGCAGCGGGGTTGAGGACAGGGACCGGGGCTACACCTTC	CASSGVEDRDRGYTF
-	TRBV4-1	14	TRBJ1-1	TGCGCCAGCAGTTTCATAGACATGAACACTGAAGCTTTCTTT	CASSFIDMNTEAFF
TRBD1	TRBV9	16	TRBJ1-2	TGTGCCAGCAGCGCCCGGACAGGGGGCGCCAGCTATGGCTACACCTTC	CASSARTGGASYGYTF
TRBD1	TRBV25-1	13	TRBJ1-2	TGTGCCAGCACCCCCGGGACAGGGGTTGGCTACACCTTC	CASTPGTGVGYTF
-	TRBV5-5	13	TRBJ2-7	TGTGCCAGCAGCTTGGCGGGGGTGGGAGAGCAGTACTTC	CASSLAGVGEQYF
-	TRBV5-1	12	TRBJ2-3	TGCGCCAGCAGCTTGCCCGGAGATACGCAGTATTTT	CASSLPGDTQYF
-	TRBV19	19	TRBJ2-2	TGTGCCAGTATTTGGCGCACCGGTAGCATCAGGGTCAATTCCGGGGAGCTGTTTTTT	CASIWRTGSIRVNSGELFF
-	TRBV12-5	14	TRBJ1-6	TGTGCTAGTGGTTTAGGGGGGGACTCTTCACCCCTCCACTTT	CASGLGGDSSPLHF